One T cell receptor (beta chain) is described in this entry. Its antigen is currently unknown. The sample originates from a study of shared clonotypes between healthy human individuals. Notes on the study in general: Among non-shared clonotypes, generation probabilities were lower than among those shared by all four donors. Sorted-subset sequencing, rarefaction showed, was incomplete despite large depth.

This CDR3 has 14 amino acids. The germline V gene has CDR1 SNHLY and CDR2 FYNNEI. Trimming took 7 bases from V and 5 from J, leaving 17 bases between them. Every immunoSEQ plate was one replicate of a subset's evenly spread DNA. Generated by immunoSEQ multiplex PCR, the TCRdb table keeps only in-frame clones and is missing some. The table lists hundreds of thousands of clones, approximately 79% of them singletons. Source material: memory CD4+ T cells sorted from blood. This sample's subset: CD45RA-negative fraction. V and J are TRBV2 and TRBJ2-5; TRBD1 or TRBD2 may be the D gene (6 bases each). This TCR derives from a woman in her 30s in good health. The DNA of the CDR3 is TGTGCCAGCAAACTTGGGGGGCCCGCTGAGACCCAGTACTTC. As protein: CASKLGGPAETQYF.